Listed below are T cell receptor beta chains from one sample, sequenced in a study of T cells in Graves' hyperthyroidism and ophthalmopathy. TCRdb re-called the multiplex PCR reads through MiXCR, storing one row per CDR3 protein. The data contain 25,000 to 30,000 distinct CDR3 sequences, around 40% of them singletons. Material for sequencing was blood. Receptors were obtained from a woman aged 25-40 years with Graves' hyperthyroidism. The CDR3 runs from the conserved cysteine through the conserved F or W. The D gene is left open where the match is weak. Where a row states a size, it is once, few, many or the class of an expanded clone; other rows omit it.

clone_size	v_call	j_call	d_call	cdr3_aa	cdr3_nt
many	TRBV5-1	TRBJ1-1	-	CASSLSGGSAFF	TGCGCCAGCAGCTTGTCAGGAGGGTCAGCTTTCTTT
many	TRBV13	TRBJ1-2	-	CASSLGRNIRGYTF	TGTGCCAGCAGCTTGGGGCGGAACATCCGTGGCTACACCTTC
-	TRBV15	TRBJ1-2	TRBD1	CATSRGGTGGGANYGYTF	TGTGCCACCAGCAGAGGAGGGACAGGGGGGGGGGCTAACTATGGCTACACCTTC
medium-sized	TRBV2	TRBJ2-2	-	CASRGLTNTGELFF	TGTGCCAGCAGGGGACTCACAAACACCGGGGAGCTGTTTTTT
medium-sized	TRBV7-9	TRBJ2-7	-	CASSSGIHEQYF	TGTGCCAGCAGTAGTGGGATCCACGAGCAGTACTTC
-	TRBV18	TRBJ2-3	-	CASSPSPGRTDTLYF	TGTGCCAGCTCACCATCACCCGGGCGCACAGATACGCTGTATTTT
-	TRBV13	TRBJ2-5	TRBD2	CASSWRGAVETQYF	TGTGCCAGCAGCTGGCGGGGGGCGGTGGAGACCCAGTACTTC
many	TRBV28	TRBJ1-1	-	CASSLWGAGAFF	TGTGCCAGCAGTTTATGGGGGGCGGGAGCTTTCTTT
many	TRBV6-2/TRBV6-3	TRBJ2-7	-	CASTLGSEQYF	TGTGCCAGCACCTTGGGGTCCGAGCAGTACTTC
-	TRBV5-1	TRBJ2-7	-	CASKMGAPSYEQYF	TGCGCCAGCAAGATGGGGGCCCCATCCTACGAGCAGTACTTC
medium-sized	TRBV7-6	TRBJ2-7	-	CASSLGQSSYEQYF	TGTGCCAGCAGCTTAGGACAGAGCTCCTACGAGCAGTACTTC
many	TRBV6-6	TRBJ2-1	-	CASGAYNEQFF	TGTGCCAGCGGTGCGTACAATGAGCAGTTCTTC
-	TRBV5-8	TRBJ2-7	TRBD2	CASSSGASGRSEQYF	TGTGCCAGCAGCTCGGGGGCTAGCGGGAGGAGCGAGCAGTACTTC
-	TRBV5-6	TRBJ1-4	TRBD1	CASTRDRAEKLFF	TGTGCCAGCACTCGGGACAGGGCAGAAAAACTGTTTTTT
many	TRBV5-1	TRBJ2-7	TRBD1	CASSLARQGGQYF	TGCGCCAGCAGCTTGGCCAGACAGGGCGGGCAGTACTTC
-	TRBV29-1	TRBJ1-4	-	CSVGETASEKLFF	TGCAGCGTTGGGGAGACAGCCTCTGAAAAACTGTTTTTT
many	TRBV6-6	TRBJ1-1	-	CASSYISGLNTEAFF	TGTGCCAGCAGTTATATCTCCGGATTGAACACTGAAGCTTTCTTT
many	TRBV4-1	TRBJ2-1	-	CASSRMDNEQFF	TGCGCCAGCAGCCGGATGGACAATGAGCAGTTCTTC
few	TRBV30	TRBJ1-4	-	CAWMEGGAGEKLFF	TGTGCCTGGATGGAGGGGGGGGCAGGTGAAAAACTGTTTTTT
medium-sized	TRBV19	TRBJ2-1	TRBD2	CASSTEREGRDNEQFF	TGTGCCAGTAGTACCGAGCGGGAGGGCCGCGACAATGAGCAGTTCTTC
many	TRBV28	TRBJ2-7	-	CATLKGIYEQYF	TGTGCCACCCTTAAGGGGATCTACGAGCAGTACTTC
-	TRBV19	TRBJ1-2	-	CASSHYGYTF	TGTGCCAGTAGCCACTATGGCTACACCTTC
many	TRBV12-3/TRBV12-4	TRBJ1-4	-	CASSLIGANEKLFF	TGTGCCAGCAGTTTGATCGGGGCTAATGAAAAACTGTTTTTT
-	TRBV5-4	TRBJ2-1	-	CAGSLAGGEQFF	TGTGCCGGCAGCTTGGCCGGAGGGGAGCAGTTCTTC
many	TRBV11-3	TRBJ1-1	-	CASRNPGVTEAFF	TGTGCCAGCAGGAATCCAGGGGTAACTGAAGCTTTCTTT
many	TRBV30	TRBJ1-2	-	CVGRAAVYGYTF	TGCGTCGGGCGGGCGGCGGTCTATGGCTACACCTTC
-	TRBV4-2	TRBJ1-4	-	CASSQDVPREKLCF	TGTGCCAGCAGCCAGGATGTCCCCCGTGAAAAACTGTGTTTT
-	TRBV29-1	TRBJ2-1	-	CSAQNPLNGGNEQFF	TGCAGCGCCCAAAACCCTCTCAATGGGGGCAATGAGCAGTTCTTC
few	TRBV10-3	TRBJ2-7	-	CAIKEGGYEQYF	TGTGCCATCAAAGAGGGGGGTTACGAGCAGTACTTC
-	TRBV7-2	TRBJ1-1	-	CASSRRTDTEAFF	TGTGCCAGCAGCCGGAGAACCGACACTGAAGCTTTCTTT
-	TRBV10-3	TRBJ2-1	TRBD1	CAISEEQGAYNEQFF	TGTGCCATCAGTGAAGAACAGGGGGCGTACAATGAGCAGTTCTTC
-	TRBV5-4	TRBJ1-2	-	CASSPVVGVNYDYTF	TGTGCCAGCAGCCCTGTGGTGGGGGTTAACTATGACTACACCTTC
many	TRBV28	TRBJ1-1	-	CASSWGGAPDTEAFF	TGTGCCAGCAGTTGGGGGGGGGCGCCTGACACTGAAGCTTTCTTT
-	TRBV20-1	TRBJ2-5	TRBD2	CSAMTSGETQYF	TGCAGTGCTATGACTAGCGGAGAGACCCAGTACTTC
many	TRBV28	TRBJ1-1	-	CASNAGLNTEAFF	TGTGCCAGCAATGCGGGTCTGAACACTGAAGCTTTCTTT
many	TRBV11-2	TRBJ2-1	-	CASSREGDEQFF	TGTGCCAGCAGCCGAGAAGGGGATGAGCAGTTCTTC
-	TRBV15	TRBJ2-5	-	CATSRDELGLQETQYF	TGTGCCACCAGCAGAGATGAGTTGGGCCTCCAAGAGACCCAGTACTTC
many	TRBV19	TRBJ1-1	-	CASSVGGRAFF	TGTGCCAGTAGTGTCGGGGGCCGGGCTTTCTTT
-	TRBV7-9	TRBJ2-1	-	CASSLAEDNEQFF	TGTGCCAGCAGCTTAGCGGAAGACAATGAGCAGTTCTTC
-	TRBV20-1	TRBJ2-1	TRBD2	CSARNPRSAGEVEQFF	TGCAGTGCTAGGAACCCCAGGTCGGCGGGAGAGGTCGAGCAGTTCTTC
-	TRBV19	TRBJ1-1	-	CASSIAVNTEAFF	TGTGCCAGTAGTATAGCTGTGAACACTGAAGCTTTCTTT
many	TRBV18	TRBJ1-1	-	CASSPATEAFF	TGTGCCAGCTCACCTGCCACTGAAGCTTTCTTT
medium-sized	TRBV20-1	TRBJ1-2	-	CSARDSAAEYGYTF	TGCAGTGCTAGAGATTCGGCTGCAGAGTATGGCTACACCTTC
-	TRBV2	TRBJ2-7	TRBD2	CASKWDSGRPSSYSYEQYF	TGTGCCAGCAAGTGGGACAGCGGGAGGCCTAGCTCCTACTCCTACGAGCAGTACTTC
-	TRBV20-1	TRBJ2-3	TRBD1	CSADRGANNEQYF	TGCAGTGCAGACAGGGGTGCTAACAATGAGCAGTATTTT
many	TRBV9	TRBJ1-1	-	CASSVAVGGEAFF	TGTGCCAGCAGCGTAGCGGTGGGGGGGGAAGCTTTCTTT
medium-sized	TRBV7-7	TRBJ2-5	-	CASSLNRGPQETQYF	TGTGCTAGCAGCTTAAATAGGGGTCCACAAGAGACCCAGTACTTC
-	TRBV29-1	TRBJ1-2	TRBD1	CSLPDRGGYTF	TGCAGCTTACCGGACAGGGGAGGCTACACCTTC
many	TRBV6-2/TRBV6-3	TRBJ2-1	-	CASSPPLGVYNEQFF	TGTGCCAGCAGTCCCCCCTTGGGCGTCTACAATGAGCAGTTCTTC
many	TRBV5-1	TRBJ2-7	TRBD1	CASSLPPGQGISYEQYF	TGCGCCAGCAGCTTACCCCCGGGACAGGGCATCTCCTACGAGCAGTACTTC
-	TRBV20-1	TRBJ2-2	-	CSARDRGTGELFF	TGCAGTGCTAGAGATAGGGGGACAGGGGAGCTGTTTTTT
many	TRBV5-4	TRBJ1-2	-	CASSPRTDLTYGYTF	TGTGCCAGCAGCCCTCGGACAGATCTTACCTATGGCTACACCTTC
many	TRBV6-5	TRBJ1-1	-	CASSYSRYMNTEAFF	TGTGCCAGCAGTTACTCGAGATACATGAACACTGAAGCTTTCTTT
-	TRBV29-1	TRBJ2-1	-	CSGRSASYNEQFF	TGCAGCGGAAGGTCAGCCTCCTACAATGAGCAGTTCTTC
-	TRBV19	TRBJ2-5	TRBD1	CASSTGQPRVAQYF	TGTGCCAGTAGTACGGGACAGCCAAGAGTGGCCCAGTACTTC
many	TRBV2	TRBJ1-4	-	CASSEVTRGEKLFF	TGTGCCAGCAGTGAAGTCACCCGAGGAGAAAAACTGTTTTTT
many	TRBV5-4	TRBJ2-7	TRBD1	CASSPGGRITHEQYF	TGTGCCAGCAGCCCAGGGGGCAGGATAACTCACGAGCAGTACTTC
many	TRBV28	TRBJ2-3	TRBD1	CASSLLDRGDTQYF	TGTGCCAGCAGTTTACTCGACAGGGGCGATACGCAGTATTTT
medium-sized	TRBV25-1	TRBJ1-2	TRBD1	CASLGSGDRGYGYTF	TGTGCCAGCCTGGGTTCCGGGGACAGGGGCTATGGCTACACCTTC